The sequence of this TCR beta chain was determined in a study of shared clonotypes between healthy human individuals. The table came from immunoSEQ multiplex PCR; TCRdb's copy has only in-frame clones and leaves some out. This table has hundreds of thousands of clones, around 97% appearing once. Splitting the CD4+ cells yielded a CD45RA+ naive subset and a CD45RA-negative memory subset. This receptor was taken from a woman in her 30s in good health. Sequencing used naive CD4+ T cells sorted from blood. Regarding subset: CD45RA+ positively selected.

The CDR3 region has the DNA TGTGCCAGCAGCAGACTAGCGGACAATGAGCAGTTCTTC. Translated, it gives CASSRLADNEQFF. The chain employs TRBV9 and TRBJ2-1; 9 bases match TRBD2. Germline trimming cut 4 bases from V and 5 bases from J; bases unmatched to any gene: 1. Germline CDR1 SGDLS, CDR2 YYNGEE. The CDR3 covers 13 residues.